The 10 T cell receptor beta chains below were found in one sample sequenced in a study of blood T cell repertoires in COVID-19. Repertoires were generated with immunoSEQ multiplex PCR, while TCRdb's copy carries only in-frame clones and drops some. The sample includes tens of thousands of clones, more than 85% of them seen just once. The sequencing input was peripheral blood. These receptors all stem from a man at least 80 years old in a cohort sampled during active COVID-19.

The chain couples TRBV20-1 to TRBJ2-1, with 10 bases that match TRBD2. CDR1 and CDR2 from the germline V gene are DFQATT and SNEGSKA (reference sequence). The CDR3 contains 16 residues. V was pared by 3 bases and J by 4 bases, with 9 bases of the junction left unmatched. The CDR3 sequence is CSASKASGGAYNEQFF. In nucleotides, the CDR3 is TGCAGTGCTAGTAAGGCTAGCGGGGGTGCTTACAATGAGCAGTTCTTC.

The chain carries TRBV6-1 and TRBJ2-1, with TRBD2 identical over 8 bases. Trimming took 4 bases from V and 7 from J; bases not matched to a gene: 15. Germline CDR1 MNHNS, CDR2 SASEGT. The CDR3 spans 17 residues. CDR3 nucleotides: TGTGCCAGCAGTGGGTGGGCGGAGCGGGAGAGGAGAAATGAGCAGTTCTTC. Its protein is CASSGWAERERRNEQFF.

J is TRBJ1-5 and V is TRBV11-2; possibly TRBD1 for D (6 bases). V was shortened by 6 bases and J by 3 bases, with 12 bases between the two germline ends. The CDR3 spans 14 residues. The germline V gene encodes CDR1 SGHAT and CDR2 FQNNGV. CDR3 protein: CASRQGSSNQPQHF. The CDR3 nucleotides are TGTGCCAGCAGACAGGGATCTTCCAATCAGCCCCAGCATTTT.

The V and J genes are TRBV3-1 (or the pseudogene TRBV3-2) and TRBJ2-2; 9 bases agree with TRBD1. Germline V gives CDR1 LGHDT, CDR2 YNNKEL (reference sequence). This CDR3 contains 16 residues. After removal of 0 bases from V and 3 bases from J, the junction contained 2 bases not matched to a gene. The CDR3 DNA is TGTGCCAGCAGCCAAGAACAGGGGGCCTACACCGGGGAGCTGTTTTTT. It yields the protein CASSQEQGAYTGELFF.

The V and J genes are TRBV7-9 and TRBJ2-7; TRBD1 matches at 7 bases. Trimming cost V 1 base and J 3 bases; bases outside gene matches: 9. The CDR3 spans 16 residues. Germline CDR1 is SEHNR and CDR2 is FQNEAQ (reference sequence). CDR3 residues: CASSLVGEQGLYEQYF. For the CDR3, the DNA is TGTGCCAGCAGCTTAGTGGGTGAACAGGGGCTCTACGAGCAGTACTTC.

CDR3: CASSSGREETEAFF. The CDR3 DNA sequence: TGTGCCAGCAGTTCGGGACGGGAGGAGACTGAAGCTTTCTTT. V usage is TRBV5-6 and J usage is TRBJ1-1, with a tentative D call TRBD1 (5 bases). Trimming removed 5 bases at V and 5 bases at J, with 16 bases between. The CDR3 spans 14 residues. CDR1 is SGHDT, CDR2 YYEEEE, per germline.

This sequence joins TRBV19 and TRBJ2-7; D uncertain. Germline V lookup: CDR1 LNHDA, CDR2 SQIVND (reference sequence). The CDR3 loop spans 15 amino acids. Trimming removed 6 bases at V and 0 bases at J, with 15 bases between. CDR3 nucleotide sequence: TGTGCCAGTAGGAACCCTGCCAGGTCCTCCTACGAGCAGTACTTC. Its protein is CASRNPARSSYEQYF.

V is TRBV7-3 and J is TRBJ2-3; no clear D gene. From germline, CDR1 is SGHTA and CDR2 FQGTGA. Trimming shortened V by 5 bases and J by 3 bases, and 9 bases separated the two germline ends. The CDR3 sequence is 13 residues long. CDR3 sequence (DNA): TGTGCCAGCAGCCTACTGCTAACAGATACGCAGTATTTT. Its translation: CASSLLLTDTQYF.

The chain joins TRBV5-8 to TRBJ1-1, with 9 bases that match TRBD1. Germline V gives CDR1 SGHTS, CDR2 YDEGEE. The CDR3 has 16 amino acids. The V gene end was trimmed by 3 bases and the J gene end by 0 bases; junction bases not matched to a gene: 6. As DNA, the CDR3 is TGTGCCAGCAGCTGGGCCGGGACAGGGATGAACACTGAAGCTTTCTTT. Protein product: CASSWAGTGMNTEAFF. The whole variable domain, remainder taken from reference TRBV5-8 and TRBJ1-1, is EAGVTQSPTHLIKTRGQQATLRCSPISGHTSVYWYQQALGLGLQFLLWYDEGEERNRGNFPPRFSGRQFPNYSSELNVNALELEDSALYLCASSWAGTGMNTEAFFGQGTRLTVV.

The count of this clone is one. The chain's CDR3 is CAWSVGGSGNYNEQFF. The CDR3 DNA is TGTGCCTGGAGTGTAGGTGGTAGCGGGAATTACAATGAGCAGTTCTTC. The V call is TRBV30, the J call TRBJ2-1, with 8 bases aligning to TRBD2. The CDR3 contains 16 residues. In germline, CDR1 is GTSNPN, CDR2 SVGIG (reference sequence). The V and J ends lost 0 bases and 4 bases, in that order; junction bases with no gene match: 8.